This T cell receptor beta chain originates from a study of blood T cell repertoires in COVID-19. Looking at the study overall: Acute-phase and convalescent COVID-19 samples originated in the United States, Italy and Spain. PBMCs, B-cell-depleted T cells, or T cells were the source of the cDNA or gDNA that made up the material.

In the authors' methods: For nucleated cells, counts were estimated from reference gene primer amplification. Produced via immunoSEQ multiplex PCR; TCRdb's table is partial and in-frame only. V, J and clone size are those of that table, while D and trimming were read from the DNA. Of more than 200,000 clones in the sample, around 83% are singletons; the top ten hold around 1.5%. The germline gives CDR1 MGHDK, CDR2 SYGVNS. V gave up 1 base and J gave up 15 bases, with 13 bases separating them. The CDR3 runs to 12 residues. The source is a woman between 40 and 50 years old who had recovered from COVID-19. The chain is built from TRBV25-1 and TRBJ2-1; D is unclear. Input material: peripheral blood. CDR3 in amino acids: CASSEFAGALFF. The CDR3 region has the DNA TGTGCCAGCAGTGAATTTGCAGGTGCGCTGTTCTTC.